The 9 T cell receptor beta chains reported below all come from one sample, sequenced in a study of technical replicates of blood from several donors. The data were produced by immunoSEQ multiplex PCR, yet TCRdb's version contains in-frame clones alone and is incomplete. Among around 76,000 clones listed, over 75% were seen once. Sample: T cells isolated from PBMCs. Every receptor here comes from a human donor in good health.

The chain carries TRBV18 and TRBJ1-3; unclear D gene. Germline V gene sequence: CDR1 KGHSH, CDR2 LQKENI. V dropped 0 bases and J dropped 4 bases, with 13 bases sitting between them. There are 16 residues in the CDR3. For the CDR3, the DNA is TGTGCCAGCTCACCACCTTTTATGGCAGAAGGAAACACCATATATTTT. Amino acid sequence: CASSPPFMAEGNTIYF.

V gene TRBV28 combines with J gene TRBJ2-7, with 8 bases fitting TRBD2. V gave up 6 bases and J gave up 5 bases; unmatched junction bases: 12. CDR3 length: 15 residues. Germline loops: CDR1 MDHEN, CDR2 SYDVKM. CDR3 in amino acids: CASSLRTSLGDEQYF. Written as DNA, the CDR3 is TGTGCCAGCAGCCTAAGGACTAGCTTGGGCGACGAGCAGTACTTC. The whole variable domain, remainder taken from reference TRBV28 and TRBJ2-7, is DVKVTQSSRYLVKRTGEKVFLECVQDMDHENMFWYRQDPGLGLRLIYFSYDVKMKEKGDIPEGYSVSREKKERFSLILESASTNQTSMYLCASSLRTSLGDEQYFGPGTRLTVT.

The chain carries TRBV28 and TRBJ1-1; D remains ambiguous. The CDR3 length is 13 residues. Germline V gene data show CDR1 as MDHEN and CDR2 as SYDVKM. The CDR3 DNA sequence: TGTGCAGTCGTGGAGGCGGCGAACACTGAAGCTTTCTTT. Translated: CAVVEAANTEAFF.

In this sample, this clone turned up a few times. The V and J genes are TRBV28 and TRBJ1-1, with D perhaps matching TRBD1 (6 bases). The length of the CDR3 is 12 residues. Looked up from germline, CDR1 is MDHEN and CDR2 is SYDVKM. V lost 8 bases to trimming and J lost 4 bases, with 11 bases between them. The CDR3 loop reads CASLDRITEAFF. In nucleotides, the CDR3 is TGTGCCAGCCTTGACAGGATCACTGAAGCTTTCTTT.

This clone was picked up one time. J is TRBJ2-1 and V is TRBV10-3; a possible D gene is TRBD2 (6 bases). V lost 4 bases and J 0 bases, leaving 7 bases between the germline ends. Per the germline V gene, CDR1 is ENHRY and CDR2 is SYGVKD. This CDR3 has 14 residues. CDR3 region: CAISVGGSYNEQFF. CDR3 in DNA: TGTGCCATCAGTGTGGGGGGCTCCTACAATGAGCAGTTCTTC.

The chain couples TRBV19 to TRBJ1-5, with 9 bases fitting TRBD1. Losses at the gene ends were 6 bases for V and 0 bases for J; bases not matched to a gene: 3. The germline V gene encodes CDR1 LNHDA and CDR2 SQIVND (reference sequence). This CDR3 spans 15 amino acids. CDR3 loop: CASRIQGASNQPQHF. As DNA, the CDR3 is TGTGCCAGTAGGATACAGGGGGCTAGCAATCAGCCCCAGCATTTT.

This chain links TRBV19 with TRBJ2-3, with a possible D match to TRBD1 (5 bases). This CDR3 comprises 14 residues. V was pared by 3 bases and J by 5 bases, with 12 bases between. CDR1 is LNHDA and CDR2 is SQIVND in the germline V gene (reference sequence). CDR3 sequence reads: CASSITWGGDTQYF. In nucleotides, the CDR3 is TGTGCCAGTAGTATTACTTGGGGCGGAGATACGCAGTATTTT.

The chain carries TRBV5-5 and TRBJ2-5; TRBD1 matches at 7 bases. From germline, CDR1 is SGHKS and CDR2 YYEKEE (reference sequence). The length of the CDR3 is 14 residues. Losses at the gene ends were 2 bases for V and 5 bases for J; bases not matched to a gene: 6. The CDR3 DNA reads TGTGCCAGCAGCTTCGGGGACAGTTACGAGACCCAGTACTTC. Protein sequence: CASSFGDSYETQYF.

The chain carries TRBV11-2 and TRBJ1-1; D may be TRBD1 (6 bases). CDR3 length equals 14 residues. Germline CDR1 and CDR2: SGHAT and FQNNGV. Trimming shortened V by 3 bases and J by 4 bases, and 12 bases separated the two germline ends. The CDR3 DNA reads TGTGCCAGCAGCTTTCCTACAGGGAGCACTGAAGCTTTCTTT. This gives the protein CASSFPTGSTEAFF.